This TCR beta chain was captured by sequencing in a study of blood T cell repertoires in COVID-19. Across the whole study: Spain, Italy and the United States supplied samples that represented acute and convalescent COVID-19. T cells, B-cell-depleted T cells, or PBMCs provided the cDNA or gDNA that served as material.

In the source study's methods: Scientists estimated how many nucleated cells there were by amplifying reference gene primers. The repertoire was sequenced with immunoSEQ multiplex PCR; TCRdb's copy has only in-frame clones and lacks some. V, J and clone size were drawn from that table, and D and trimming were deduced from the DNA. The sample lists some 280,000 clones, about 89% occurring once. V lost 5 bases, J lost 6 bases, and 10 bases lay in between. Germline V gene data show CDR1 as SGHTA and CDR2 as FQGNSA. The length of the CDR3 is 12 residues. The gene calls are TRBV7-2 and TRBJ1-2; D remains ambiguous. Sequencing was done on a sample of peripheral blood. This clonotype was obtained from a woman in her fifties or sixties with acute or convalescent COVID-19. This CDR3 is CASSLRGDGYTF. The CDR3 DNA follows: TGTGCCAGCAGCCTCCGTGGAGATGGCTACACCTTC.